This T cell receptor (beta chain) was captured by sequencing in a study of blood T cell repertoires in COVID-19. Background on the study: There were acute and convalescent COVID-19 samples, and they came from the United States, Italy and Spain. Nucleic acid was either cDNA or gDNA, and it came from T cells, B-cell-depleted T cells, or PBMCs.

The CDR3 sequence is 14 residues long. Per germline, CDR1 SNHLY and CDR2 FYNNEI. V was cut by 0 bases and J by 1 base, with 6 bases left in between. This table comes from immunoSEQ multiplex PCR, and its TCRdb copy is limited to in-frame clones, with some not included. Of tens of thousands of clones in the sample, approximately 86% were seen once. The V gene is TRBV2, the J gene TRBJ1-1, with D unresolved. Material for sequencing was peripheral blood. This TCR derives from a woman aged 45-60 years with active or convalescent COVID-19. The CDR3 region has the DNA TGTGCCAGCAGTGAAGCGTCGGGGAACACTGAAGCTTTCTTT. This translates into CASSEASGNTEAFF.